A selection of T cell receptor beta chains follows, all from one sample in a study of identical twins' blood T cells. TCRdb reanalysed the 5' RACE reads using MiXCR and keeps one entry per CDR3 protein. The table records a few hundred thousand distinct CDR3 sequences, over 25% of them present only once. Sequencing was done on a sample of PBMCs. All receptors derive from a woman between 18 and 55 years old in good health. Both conserved end residues are part of each CDR3. The D gene is left open where the match is weak. Part of the rows lack a size; the others show once, few, many or a class for expanded clones.

>TRBJ2-2|TRBD1|.|TRBV6-5
TGTGCCAGCAGTCCCCGGGGACAGATACCGGTAGTCATTACCGGGGAGCTGTTTTTT
CASSPRGQIPVVITGELFF
>TRBJ2-1|TRBD2|few|TRBV6-2/TRBV6-3
TGTGCCAGCAGTCTCGGACTAGCGGGAGGGCGGAATGAGCAGTTCTTC
CASSLGLAGGRNEQFF
>TRBJ2-2|.|.|TRBV9
TGTGCCAGCAGCGTAGGTCAAAACACCGGGGAGCTGTTTTTT
CASSVGQNTGELFF
>TRBJ2-5|.|many|TRBV12-3/TRBV12-4
TGTGCCAGCCTTTACGAGACCCAGTACTTC
CASLYETQYF
>TRBJ2-3|.|many|TRBV5-1
TGCGCCAGCAGCTTGGGGCAGGACACAGATACGCAGTATTTT
CASSLGQDTDTQYF
>TRBJ2-3|TRBD2|few|TRBV29-1
TGCAGCGTTTTAGGCGGGGGGGCGGATACGCAGTATTTT
CSVLGGGADTQYF
>TRBJ2-2|TRBD2|.|TRBV4-3
TGCGCCAGCAGCCAGGGCCTAGCGGGAGGTGTAACCGGGGAGCTGTTTTTT
CASSQGLAGGVTGELFF
>TRBJ2-2|TRBD2|many|TRBV29-1
TGCAGCGTTGTTGTAGCGGGCACCGGGGAGCTGTTTTTT
CSVVVAGTGELFF
>TRBJ2-4|.|few|TRBV6-2/TRBV6-3
TGTGCCAGCAGTTACAACGTTCAGGGTTCTCTTCAGTACTTC
CASSYNVQGSLQYF
>TRBJ1-3|.|.|TRBV6-5
TGTGCCAGCAGTTACTCGGGACTCCACTCTGGAAACACCATATATTTT
CASSYSGLHSGNTIYF
>TRBJ2-3|.|few|TRBV5-4
TGTGCCAGCAGAAGACAGGAATCGAGGACAGATACGCAGTATTTT
CASRRQESRTDTQYF
>TRBJ1-1|.|few|TRBV12-5
TGTGCTAGTGGGGTACAGAGTCTGAACACTGAAGCTTTCTTT
CASGVQSLNTEAFF
>TRBJ2-7|TRBD1|.|TRBV12-5
TGTGCTAGTGGTCCCCGAACAGGGGTTGGCCACGAGCAGTACTTC
CASGPRTGVGHEQYF
>TRBJ2-7|TRBD2|few|TRBV3-1
TGTGCCAGCAGCCGCGGGACTAGCGGGAGTCGGCTGTACTTC
CASSRGTSGSRLYF
>TRBJ2-1|TRBD2|.|TRBV20-1
TGCAGTGCCCCCCGACTAGCGGGGGGCCATAGCTCCTACAATGAGCAGTTCTTC
CSAPRLAGGHSSYNEQFF
>TRBJ2-1|.|few|TRBV5-1
TGCGCCAGCAGCTCCTTTGCGGGAGAGCAGTTCTTC
CASSSFAGEQFF
>TRBJ2-1|.|.|TRBV10-3
TGTGCCATCAGTGAGTCAGAAGGGAGCTCTAGGTTTGAGCAGTTCTTC
CAISESEGSSRFEQFF
>TRBJ1-2|TRBD1|.|TRBV19
TGTGCCAGTAGTCTGCGGACAGGGTTGAACTATGGCTACACCTTC
CASSLRTGLNYGYTF
>TRBJ1-1|.|many|TRBV7-9
TGTGCCAGCAGCTTAGGCGGGGCTAAAACTGAAGCTTTCTTT
CASSLGGAKTEAFF
>TRBJ1-2|.|.|TRBV6-5
TGTGCCACCTCAACGGGCTATGGCTACACCTTC
CATSTGYGYTF
>TRBJ2-2|.|.|TRBV19
TGTGCCAGTAGTATACAGGGAAACGCCGGGGAGCTGTTTTTT
CASSIQGNAGELFF
>TRBJ2-1|TRBD2|.|TRBV10-3
TGTGCCATCACTGCACTAGCGGGGAGAAACAATGAGCAGTTCTTC
CAITALAGRNNEQFF
>TRBJ2-7|TRBD1|.|TRBV5-1
TGCGCCAGCAGCTTTGAAATCCAGGGGGACGAGCAGTACTTC
CASSFEIQGDEQYF
>TRBJ1-1|.|.|TRBV6-1
TGTGCCAGCAGAAGAGGAGGAGGCCGGATGAACACTGAAGCTTTCTTT
CASRRGGGRMNTEAFF
>TRBJ1-2|.|.|TRBV11-1
TGTGCCAGCAGCCAGGGACCCCCCTATGACTACACCTTC
CASSQGPPYDYTF
>TRBJ2-1|.|.|TRBV7-8
TGTGCCAGCGGCTTGGGACGGGAGTCCTACAATGAGCAGTTCTTC
CASGLGRESYNEQFF
>TRBJ2-1|TRBD2|.|TRBV11-1
TGTGCCAGCAGCTTACAGGGACTAGTTTACAATGAGCAGTTCTTC
CASSLQGLVYNEQFF
>TRBJ2-7|.|.|TRBV7-8
TGTGCCAGCAGTCCCCTAGAAACCCTCTACGAGCAGTACTTC
CASSPLETLYEQYF
>TRBJ1-1|TRBD1|.|TRBV29-1
TGCAGCGCCCTGGACAGGGGGCGTATCACTGAAGCTTTCTTT
CSALDRGRITEAFF
>TRBJ1-2|.|many|TRBV6-5
TGTGCCAGCAGTTTCCAGGGCTTCCTCTATGGCTACACCTTC
CASSFQGFLYGYTF
>TRBJ2-3|.|.|TRBV19
TGTGCCAGTAGTCCCCGGGACAGCACAGATACGCAGTATTTT
CASSPRDSTDTQYF
>TRBJ2-2|.|.|TRBV7-9
TGTGCCAGCAGTTTTAACGGGGGCGTCACCGGGGAGCTGTTTTTT
CASSFNGGVTGELFF
>TRBJ1-1|TRBD1|few|TRBV5-1
TGCGCCAGCAGCTTCGGCGGGACAGTTACGAACACTGAAGCTTTCTTT
CASSFGGTVTNTEAFF
>TRBJ1-5|.|few|TRBV2
TGTGCCAGCAAGGGGAGCAATCAGCCCCAGCATTTT
CASKGSNQPQHF
>TRBJ1-5|TRBD1|.|TRBV6-2/TRBV6-3
TGTGCCAGCAGTTACGACAGGGAAATAGGAAATCAGCCCCAGCATTTT
CASSYDREIGNQPQHF
>TRBJ1-1|.|.|TRBV2
TGTGCCAGCAATGGTCCGGGGGCGAACACTGAAGCTTTCTTT
CASNGPGANTEAFF
>TRBJ2-7|.|.|TRBV3-1
TGTGCCAGCAGCGTAGGGGGAGAAAGGTACGAGCAGTACTTC
CASSVGGERYEQYF
>TRBJ2-5|TRBD1|.|TRBV2
TGTGCCAGCGGGGACAGGGAACAGACCCAGTACTTC
CASGDREQTQYF
>TRBJ1-5|.|.|TRBV3-1
TGTGCCAGCAGCCAAGAATTACGGCAGCCCCAGCATTTT
CASSQELRQPQHF
>TRBJ1-2|.|.|TRBV20-1
TGCAGTGCTTCGGCCCGGGGATTATTCTATGGCCACACCTTC
CSASARGLFYGHTF
>TRBJ2-1|.|many|TRBV20-1
TGCAGTGCTAGAGCCCCTCTGGCGGGTTGGAACAATGAGCAGTTCTTC
CSARAPLAGWNNEQFF
>TRBJ1-1|.|.|TRBV20-1
TGCAGTGCTAGCCCCACACAGGGCAACACTGAAGCTTTCTTT
CSASPTQGNTEAFF
>TRBJ1-5|.|.|TRBV19
TGTGCCAGTAGTCGACAGGTTTATAGCAATCAGCCCCAGCATTTT
CASSRQVYSNQPQHF
>TRBJ1-2|.|.|TRBV7-9
TGTGCCAGCAGCTTAGCGGTCCAGAGCTATGGCTACACCTTC
CASSLAVQSYGYTF
>TRBJ2-7|.|.|TRBV20-1
TGCAGTGCTAGACCACTCCGGGGGCTCAACGAGCAGTACTTC
CSARPLRGLNEQYF
>TRBJ1-3|.|many|TRBV7-8
TGTGCCAGCAGCCCATTAACCGAGGGTTTTTTTGGAAACACCATATATTTT
CASSPLTEGFFGNTIYF
>TRBJ2-2|.|few|TRBV11-3
TGTGCCAGCAGCCTACCTGGGGCAGTTCCCCCCGGGGAGCTGTTTTTT
CASSLPGAVPPGELFF
>TRBJ2-1|.|few|TRBV29-1
TGCAGCGTTGAGGTGCGGTACAATGAGCAGTTCTTC
CSVEVRYNEQFF
>TRBJ1-1|.|.|TRBV25-1
TGTGCCAGCAGTGAATATGGGCAGGGCTTAACTGAAGCTTTCTTT
CASSEYGQGLTEAFF
>TRBJ2-1|TRBD2|.|TRBV5-1
TGCGCCAGCAGCACAGGACTAGCGGGAGGAGAAGACAATGAGCAGTTCTTC
CASSTGLAGGEDNEQFF
>TRBJ2-2|.|once|TRBV6-5
TGTACCAGCAGTTTAAGCGCCACCGGGGAGCTGTTCTTT
CTSSLSATGELFF
>TRBJ1-1|.|few|TRBV27
TGTGCCAGCAGCCCATATGACGTGAACACTGAAGCTTTCTTT
CASSPYDVNTEAFF
>TRBJ2-3|TRBD2|few|TRBV20-1
TGCAGTGCTAGCCTAACTAGCGGGGGTAGCACAGATACGCAGTATTTT
CSASLTSGGSTDTQYF
>TRBJ1-2|TRBD1|.|TRBV6-5
TGTGCCAGCAGACCGGACAGGGAAGTCTATGGCTACACCTTC
CASRPDREVYGYTF
>TRBJ2-5|TRBD1|.|TRBV20-1
TGCAGTGCTGTCGTGACAGGGGGACAAGAGACCCAGTACTTC
CSAVVTGGQETQYF
>TRBJ2-3|.|few|TRBV6-5
TGTGCCAGCAGTCAAACAGGGTTACCGGATACGCAGTATTTT
CASSQTGLPDTQYF
>TRBJ2-5|.|.|TRBV20-1
TGCAGTGCTAACAGGGACGGGACCCAGTACTTC
CSANRDGTQYF
>TRBJ1-5|.|.|TRBV6-2/TRBV6-3
TGTGCCGGCAGTCTACGAGTTCAGCCCCAGCATTTT
CAGSLRVQPQHF
>TRBJ1-3|TRBD1|.|TRBV7-9
TGTGCCAGCAGCCAAGACAGGGTGACTGGAAACACCATATATTTT
CASSQDRVTGNTIYF
>TRBJ1-1|.|few|TRBV29-1
TGCAGCGTTGCCGGGGCCCTATTGAACACTGAAGCTTTCTTT
CSVAGALLNTEAFF